This T cell receptor (beta chain) was captured by sequencing in a study of blood T cell repertoires in COVID-19. In the study overall: Italy, Spain and the United States were the sources of the convalescent and acute COVID-19 samples.

Repertoires were generated with immunoSEQ multiplex PCR, while TCRdb's copy carries only in-frame clones and drops some. The data hold about 210,000 clones, with around 84% observed a single time. Trimming pared 2 bases from V and 8 bases from J, leaving 4 bases between. The CDR3 is made up of 11 amino acids. Per the germline V gene, CDR1 is SNHLY and CDR2 is FYNNEI. The TCR originated in a man younger than 40 with acute COVID-19. The source material was PBMCs or T cells enriched from blood (not recorded which). V is TRBV2 and J is TRBJ2-1; no clear D. CDR3 DNA sequence: TGTGCCAGCAGTGAATCCTATGAGCAGTTCTTC. It translates to CASSESYEQFF.